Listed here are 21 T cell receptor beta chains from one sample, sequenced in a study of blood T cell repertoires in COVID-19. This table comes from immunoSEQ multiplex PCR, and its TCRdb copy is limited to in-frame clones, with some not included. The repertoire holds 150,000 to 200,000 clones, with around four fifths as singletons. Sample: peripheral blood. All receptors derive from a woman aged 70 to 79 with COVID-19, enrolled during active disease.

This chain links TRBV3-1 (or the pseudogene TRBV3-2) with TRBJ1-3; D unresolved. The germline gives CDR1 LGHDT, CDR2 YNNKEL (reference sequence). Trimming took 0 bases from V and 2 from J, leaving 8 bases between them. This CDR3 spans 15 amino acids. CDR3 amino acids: CASSQERVTGNTIYF. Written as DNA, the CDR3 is TGTGCCAGCAGCCAAGAAAGAGTAACTGGAAACACCATATATTTT.

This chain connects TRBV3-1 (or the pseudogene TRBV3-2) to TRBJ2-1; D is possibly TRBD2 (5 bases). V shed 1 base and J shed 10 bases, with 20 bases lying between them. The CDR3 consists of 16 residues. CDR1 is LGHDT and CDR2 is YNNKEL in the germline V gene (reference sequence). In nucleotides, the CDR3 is TGTGCCAGCAGCCAAGGCCCCGGGGTGCGAATTGCAGAGCAGTTCTTC. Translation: CASSQGPGVRIAEQFF.

This CDR3 reads CASSLGRGARDTQYF. In nucleotides, the CDR3 is TGCGCCAGCAGTCTTGGACGGGGGGCAAGAGATACGCAGTATTTT. The chain carries TRBV5-1 and TRBJ2-3, with a possible D match to TRBD2 (7 bases). CDR3 size: 15 residues. V gave up 5 bases and J gave up 5 bases, with 18 bases separating them. Per germline, CDR1 SGHRS and CDR2 YFSETQ.

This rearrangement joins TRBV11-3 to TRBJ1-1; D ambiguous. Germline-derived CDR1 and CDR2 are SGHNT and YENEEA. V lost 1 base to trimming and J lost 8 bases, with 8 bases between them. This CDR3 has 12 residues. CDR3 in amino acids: CASSLGGPEAFF. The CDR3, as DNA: TGTGCCAGCAGCTTAGGAGGCCCCGAAGCTTTCTTT. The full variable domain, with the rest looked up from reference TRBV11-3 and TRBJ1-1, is EAGVVQSPRYKIIEKKQPVAFWCNPISGHNTLYWYLQNLGQGPELLIRYENEEAVDDSQLPKDRFSAERLKGVDSTLKIQPAELGDSAVYLCASSLGGPEAFFGQGTRLTVV.

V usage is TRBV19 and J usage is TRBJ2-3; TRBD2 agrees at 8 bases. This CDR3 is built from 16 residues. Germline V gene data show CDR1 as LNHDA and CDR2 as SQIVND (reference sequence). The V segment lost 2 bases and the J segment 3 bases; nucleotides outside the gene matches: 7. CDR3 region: CASSISRGAVTDTQYF. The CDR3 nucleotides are TGTGCCAGTAGTATATCGCGGGGGGCTGTGACAGATACGCAGTATTTT.

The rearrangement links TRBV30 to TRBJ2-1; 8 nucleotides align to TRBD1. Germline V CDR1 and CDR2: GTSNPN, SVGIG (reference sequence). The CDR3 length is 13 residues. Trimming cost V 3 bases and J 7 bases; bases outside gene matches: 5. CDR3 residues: CAWSRQGRNEQFF. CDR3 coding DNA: TGTGCCTGGAGCAGACAGGGGAGAAATGAGCAGTTCTTC.

CDR3 nucleotide sequence: TGTGCCACCAGTGATATGTCTAGGACAGGCCAAGAGACCCAGTACTTC. It yields the protein CATSDMSRTGQETQYF. The chain is built from TRBV24-1 and TRBJ2-5; 7 nucleotides match TRBD1. V was clipped by 3 bases and J by 1 base; unmatched bases: 7. This CDR3 is 16 amino acids long. CDR1 and CDR2 (germline): KGHDR, SFDVKD.

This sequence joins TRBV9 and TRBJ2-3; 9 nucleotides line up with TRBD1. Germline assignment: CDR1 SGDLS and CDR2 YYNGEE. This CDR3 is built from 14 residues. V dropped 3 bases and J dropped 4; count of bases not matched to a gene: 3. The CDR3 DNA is TGTGCCAGCAGCGCGGGACAGGGTCCAGATACGCAGTATTTT. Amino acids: CASSAGQGPDTQYF.

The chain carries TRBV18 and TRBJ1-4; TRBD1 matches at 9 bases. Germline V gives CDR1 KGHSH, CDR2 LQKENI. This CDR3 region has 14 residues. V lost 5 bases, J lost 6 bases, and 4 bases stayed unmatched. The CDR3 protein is CASSDNRGHEKLFF. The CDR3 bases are TGTGCCAGCTCAGACAACAGGGGGCATGAAAAACTGTTTTTT.

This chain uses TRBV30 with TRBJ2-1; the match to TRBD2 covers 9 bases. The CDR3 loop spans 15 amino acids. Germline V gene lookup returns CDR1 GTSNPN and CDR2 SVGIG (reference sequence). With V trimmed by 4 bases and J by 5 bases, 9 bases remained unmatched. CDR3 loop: CAWILSGGNHNEQFF. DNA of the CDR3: TGTGCCTGGATCCTTAGCGGGGGTAATCACAATGAGCAGTTCTTC.

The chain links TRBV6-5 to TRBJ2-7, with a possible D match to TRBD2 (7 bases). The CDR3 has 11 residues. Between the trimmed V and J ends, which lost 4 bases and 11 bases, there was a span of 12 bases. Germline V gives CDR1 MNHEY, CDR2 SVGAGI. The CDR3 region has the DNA TGTGCCAGCAGTTGGGGGGGCGCGGAGTACTTC. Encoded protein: CASSWGGAEYF.

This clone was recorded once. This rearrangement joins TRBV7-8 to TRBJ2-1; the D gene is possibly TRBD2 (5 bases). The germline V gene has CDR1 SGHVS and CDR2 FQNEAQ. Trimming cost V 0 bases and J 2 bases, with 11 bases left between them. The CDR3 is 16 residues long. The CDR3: CASSLARAGAYNEQFF. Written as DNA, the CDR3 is TGTGCCAGCAGCTTAGCGAGGGCAGGAGCCTACAATGAGCAGTTCTTC. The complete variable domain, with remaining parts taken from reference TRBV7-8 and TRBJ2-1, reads GAGVSQSPRYKVAKRGQDVALRCDPISGHVSLFWYQQALGQGPEFLTYFQNEAQLDKSGLPSDRFFAERPEGSVSTLKIQRTQQEDSAVYLCASSLARAGAYNEQFFGPGTRLTVL.

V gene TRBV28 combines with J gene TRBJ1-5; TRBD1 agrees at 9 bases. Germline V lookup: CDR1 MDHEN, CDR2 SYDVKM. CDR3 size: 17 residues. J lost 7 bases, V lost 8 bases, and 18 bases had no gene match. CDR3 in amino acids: CASGYRPGTGLEQPQHF. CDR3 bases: TGTGCCAGCGGATACCGTCCCGGGACAGGGTTGGAGCAGCCCCAGCATTTT.

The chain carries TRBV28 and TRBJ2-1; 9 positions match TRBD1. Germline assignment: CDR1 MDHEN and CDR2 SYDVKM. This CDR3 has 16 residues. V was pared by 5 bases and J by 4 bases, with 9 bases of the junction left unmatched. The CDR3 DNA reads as TGTGCCAGCAGTATAAGGACAGGGGTATTTTACAATGAGCAGTTCTTC. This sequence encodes CASSIRTGVFYNEQFF.

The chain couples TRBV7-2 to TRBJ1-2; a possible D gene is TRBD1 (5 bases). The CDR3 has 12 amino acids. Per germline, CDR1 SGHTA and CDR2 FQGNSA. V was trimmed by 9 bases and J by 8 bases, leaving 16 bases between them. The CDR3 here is CASKKVGHGYTF. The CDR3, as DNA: TGTGCCAGTAAAAAGGTGGGGCACGGCTACACCTTC.

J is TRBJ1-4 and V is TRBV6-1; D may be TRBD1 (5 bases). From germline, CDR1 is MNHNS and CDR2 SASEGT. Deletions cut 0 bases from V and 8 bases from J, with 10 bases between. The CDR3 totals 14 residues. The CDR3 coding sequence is TGTGCCAGCAGTGAAGCACCAAAGGGGGAAAAACTGTTTTTT. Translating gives CASSEAPKGEKLFF.

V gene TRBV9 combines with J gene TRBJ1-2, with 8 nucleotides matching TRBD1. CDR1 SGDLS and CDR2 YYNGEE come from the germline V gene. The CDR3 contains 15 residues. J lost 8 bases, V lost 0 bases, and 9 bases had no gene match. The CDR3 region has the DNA TGTGCCAGCAGCGTAGGGACAGGGAGCGTAGGCGGCTACACCTTC. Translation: CASSVGTGSVGGYTF.

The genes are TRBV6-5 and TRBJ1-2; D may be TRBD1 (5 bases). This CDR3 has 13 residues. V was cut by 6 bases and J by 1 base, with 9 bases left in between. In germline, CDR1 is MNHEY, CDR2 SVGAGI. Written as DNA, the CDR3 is TGTGCCAGCAGGGTCGACAGTAACTATGGCTACACCTTC. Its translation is CASRVDSNYGYTF.

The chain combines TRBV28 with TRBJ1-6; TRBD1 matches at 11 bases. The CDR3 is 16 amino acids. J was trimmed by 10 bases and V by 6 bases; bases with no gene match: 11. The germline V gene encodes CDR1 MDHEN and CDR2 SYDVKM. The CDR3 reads CASSSTGWTGGSPLHF. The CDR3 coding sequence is TGTGCCAGCAGCAGTACGGGGTGGACAGGGGGCTCACCCCTCCACTTT. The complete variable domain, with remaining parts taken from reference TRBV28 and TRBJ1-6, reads DVKVTQSSRYLVKRTGEKVFLECVQDMDHENMFWYRQDPGLGLRLIYFSYDVKMKEKGDIPEGYSVSREKKERFSLILESASTNQTSMYLCASSSTGWTGGSPLHFGNGTRLTVT.

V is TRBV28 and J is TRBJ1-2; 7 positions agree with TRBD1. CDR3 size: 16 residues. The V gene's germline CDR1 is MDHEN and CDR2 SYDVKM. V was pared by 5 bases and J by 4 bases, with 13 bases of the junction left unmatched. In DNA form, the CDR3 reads TGTGCCAGCAGTACCACCGGGACAGAACTTATCTATGGCTACACCTTC. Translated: CASSTTGTELIYGYTF.

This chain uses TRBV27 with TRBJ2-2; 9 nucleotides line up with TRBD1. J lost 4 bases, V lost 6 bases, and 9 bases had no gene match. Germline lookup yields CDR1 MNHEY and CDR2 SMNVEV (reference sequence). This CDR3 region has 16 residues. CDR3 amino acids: CASSRITGGFTGELFF. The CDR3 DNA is TGTGCCAGCAGCCGTATTACAGGGGGCTTCACCGGGGAGCTGTTTTTT.